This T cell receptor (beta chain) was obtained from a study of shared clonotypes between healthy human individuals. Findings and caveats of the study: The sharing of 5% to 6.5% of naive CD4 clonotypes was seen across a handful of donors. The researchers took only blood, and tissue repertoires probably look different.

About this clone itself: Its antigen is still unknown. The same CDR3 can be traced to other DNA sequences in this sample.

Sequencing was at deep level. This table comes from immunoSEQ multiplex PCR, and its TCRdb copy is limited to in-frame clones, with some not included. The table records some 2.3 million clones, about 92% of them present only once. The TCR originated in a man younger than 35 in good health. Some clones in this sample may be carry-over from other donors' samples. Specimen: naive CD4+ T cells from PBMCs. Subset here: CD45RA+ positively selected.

CDR3 coding DNA: TGCAGCGTCGAGGAGGGGGGCACTGAAGCTTTCTTT. Translating it yields CSVEEGGTEAFF. The chain has TRBV29-1 and TRBJ1-1; possible D gene TRBD1, 6 bases. CDR1 is SQVTM and CDR2 is ANQGSEA in the germline V gene. Trimming left V 6 bases short and J 4 bases short, with 12 bases between. The CDR3 consists of 12 residues.